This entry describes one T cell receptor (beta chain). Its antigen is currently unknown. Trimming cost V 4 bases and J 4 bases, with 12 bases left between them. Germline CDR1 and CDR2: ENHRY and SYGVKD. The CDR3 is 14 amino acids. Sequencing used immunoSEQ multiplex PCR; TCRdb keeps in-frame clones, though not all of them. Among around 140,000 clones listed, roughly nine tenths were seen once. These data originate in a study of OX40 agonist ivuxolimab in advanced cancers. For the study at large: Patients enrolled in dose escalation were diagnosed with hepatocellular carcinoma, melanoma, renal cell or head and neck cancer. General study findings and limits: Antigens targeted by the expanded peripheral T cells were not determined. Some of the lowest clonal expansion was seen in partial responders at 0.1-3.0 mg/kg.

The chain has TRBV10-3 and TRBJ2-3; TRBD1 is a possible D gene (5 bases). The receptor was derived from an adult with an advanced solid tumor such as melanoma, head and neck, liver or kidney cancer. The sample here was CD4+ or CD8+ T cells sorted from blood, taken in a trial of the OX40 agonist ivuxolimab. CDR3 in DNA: TGTGCCATCAGTGCGCAGGGTGAGTCAGATACGCAGTATTTT. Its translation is CAISAQGESDTQYF.